This TCR beta chain comes out of a study of blood T cell repertoires in COVID-19. Germline CDR1 is SGHVS and CDR2 is FNYEAQ. V lost 2 bases and J lost 2; bases outside the gene matches: 3. The CDR3 has 15 residues. This table comes from immunoSEQ multiplex PCR, and its TCRdb copy is limited to in-frame clones, with some not included. The data contain 130,000 or so clones, around four fifths of them singletons. This receptor was obtained from a human donor in a cohort sampled during active COVID-19. The genes are TRBV7-6 and TRBJ1-3; 7 nucleotides agree with TRBD1. The sample consisted of peripheral blood. CDR3 sequence: CASSLLGGAGNTIYF. The CDR3 DNA sequence: TGTGCCAGCAGCTTATTAGGGGGCGCTGGAAACACCATATATTTT.